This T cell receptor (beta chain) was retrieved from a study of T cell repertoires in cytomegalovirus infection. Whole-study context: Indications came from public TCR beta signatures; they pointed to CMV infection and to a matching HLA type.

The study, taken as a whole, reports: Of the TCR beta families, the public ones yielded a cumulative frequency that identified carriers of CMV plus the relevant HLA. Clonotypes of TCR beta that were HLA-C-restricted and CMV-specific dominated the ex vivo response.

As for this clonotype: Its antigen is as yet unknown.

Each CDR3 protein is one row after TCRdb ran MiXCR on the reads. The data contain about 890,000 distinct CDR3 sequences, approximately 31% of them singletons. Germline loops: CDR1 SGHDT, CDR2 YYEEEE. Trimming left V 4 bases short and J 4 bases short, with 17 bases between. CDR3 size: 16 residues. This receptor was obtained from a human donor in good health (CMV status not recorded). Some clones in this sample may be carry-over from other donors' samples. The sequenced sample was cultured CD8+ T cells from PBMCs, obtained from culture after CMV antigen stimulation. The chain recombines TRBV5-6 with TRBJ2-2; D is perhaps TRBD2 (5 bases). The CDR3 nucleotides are TGTGCCAGCAGCCTTATCCTCAGAGGGAGCACCGGGGAGCTGTTTTTT. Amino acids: CASSLILRGSTGELFF.